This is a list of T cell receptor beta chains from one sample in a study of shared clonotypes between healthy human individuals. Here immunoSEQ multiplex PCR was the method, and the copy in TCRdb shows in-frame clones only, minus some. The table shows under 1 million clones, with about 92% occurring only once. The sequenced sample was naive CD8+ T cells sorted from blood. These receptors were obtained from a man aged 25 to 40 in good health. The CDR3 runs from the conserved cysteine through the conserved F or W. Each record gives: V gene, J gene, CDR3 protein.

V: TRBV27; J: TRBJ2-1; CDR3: CASSFGDASYNEQFF
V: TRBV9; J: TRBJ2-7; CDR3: CASSKGGSGRSEQYF
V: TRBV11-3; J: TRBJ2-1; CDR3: CASSLLEAASYNEQFF
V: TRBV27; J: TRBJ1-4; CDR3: CASTSGLFNEKLFF
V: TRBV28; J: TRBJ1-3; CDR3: CASSFPGQILGNTIYF
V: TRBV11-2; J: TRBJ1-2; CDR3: CASSLAGF
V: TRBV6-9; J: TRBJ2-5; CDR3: CASSLQNGDRKETQYF
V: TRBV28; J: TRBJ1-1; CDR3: CASSLRGTLNTEAFF
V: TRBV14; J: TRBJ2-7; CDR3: CASSQELAPSYEQYF
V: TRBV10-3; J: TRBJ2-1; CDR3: CAISWGVTDLRHEQFF
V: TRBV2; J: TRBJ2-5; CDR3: CASTELLQGSQETQYF
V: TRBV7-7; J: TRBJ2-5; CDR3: CASSIRPGPRKAQETQYF
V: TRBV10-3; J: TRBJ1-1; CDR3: CAISVRDSVDMNTEAFF
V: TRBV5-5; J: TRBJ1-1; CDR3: CASSLGVAYTEAFF
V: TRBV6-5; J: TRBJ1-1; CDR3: CASSSGKGAWDTEAFF